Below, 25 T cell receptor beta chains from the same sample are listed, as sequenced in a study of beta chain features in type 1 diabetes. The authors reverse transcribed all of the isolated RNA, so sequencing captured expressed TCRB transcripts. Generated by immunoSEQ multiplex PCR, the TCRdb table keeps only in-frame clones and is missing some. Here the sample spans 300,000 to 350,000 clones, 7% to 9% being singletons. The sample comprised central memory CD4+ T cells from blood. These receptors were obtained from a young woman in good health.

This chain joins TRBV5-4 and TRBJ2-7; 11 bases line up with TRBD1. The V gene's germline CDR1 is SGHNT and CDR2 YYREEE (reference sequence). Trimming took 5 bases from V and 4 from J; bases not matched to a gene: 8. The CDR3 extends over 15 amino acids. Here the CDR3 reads CASSSRDRGLYEQYF. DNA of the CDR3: TGTGCCAGCAGTTCCCGGGACAGGGGGTTGTACGAGCAGTACTTC.

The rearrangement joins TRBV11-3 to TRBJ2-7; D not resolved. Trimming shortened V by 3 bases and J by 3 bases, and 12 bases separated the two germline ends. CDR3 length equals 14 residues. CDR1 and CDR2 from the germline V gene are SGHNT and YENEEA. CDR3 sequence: CASSLGNPDYEQYF. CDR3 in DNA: TGTGCCAGCAGCTTGGGGAATCCGGACTACGAGCAGTACTTC.

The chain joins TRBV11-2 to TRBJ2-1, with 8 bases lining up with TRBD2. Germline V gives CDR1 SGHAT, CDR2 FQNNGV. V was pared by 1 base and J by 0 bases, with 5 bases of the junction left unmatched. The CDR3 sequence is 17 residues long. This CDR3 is CASSLGLASSSYNEQFF. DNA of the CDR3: TGTGCCAGCAGCTTAGGACTAGCGTCAAGCTCCTACAATGAGCAGTTCTTC.

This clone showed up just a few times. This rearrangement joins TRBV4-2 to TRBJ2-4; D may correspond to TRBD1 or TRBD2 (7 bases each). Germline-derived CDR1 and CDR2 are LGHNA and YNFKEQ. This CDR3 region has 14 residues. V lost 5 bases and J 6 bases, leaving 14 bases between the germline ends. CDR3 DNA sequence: TGTGCCAGCAGCTTGGGAGGGGGCCGAAACATTCAGTACTTC. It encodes CASSLGGGRNIQYF.

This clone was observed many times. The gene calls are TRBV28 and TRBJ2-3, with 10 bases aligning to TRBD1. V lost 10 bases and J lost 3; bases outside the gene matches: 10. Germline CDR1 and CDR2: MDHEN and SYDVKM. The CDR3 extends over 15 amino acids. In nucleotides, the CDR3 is TGTGCCACCGCTGGGCCGGGACAGGGGACAGATACGCAGTATTTT. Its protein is CATAGPGQGTDTQYF.

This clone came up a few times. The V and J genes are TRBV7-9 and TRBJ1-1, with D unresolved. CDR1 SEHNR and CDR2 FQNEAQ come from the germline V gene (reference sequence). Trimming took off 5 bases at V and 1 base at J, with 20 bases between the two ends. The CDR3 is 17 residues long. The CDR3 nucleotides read TGTGCCAGCAGCCCCCGAGGGCCGGGAGGGAGGAACACTGAAGCTTTCTTT. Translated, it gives CASSPRGPGGRNTEAFF.

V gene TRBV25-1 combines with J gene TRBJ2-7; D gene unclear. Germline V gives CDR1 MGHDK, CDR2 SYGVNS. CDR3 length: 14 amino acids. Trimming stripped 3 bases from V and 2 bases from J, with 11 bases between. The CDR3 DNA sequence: TGTGCCAGCAGTGATTGGCAGCCTCCCTACGAGCAGTACTTC. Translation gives CASSDWQPPYEQYF.

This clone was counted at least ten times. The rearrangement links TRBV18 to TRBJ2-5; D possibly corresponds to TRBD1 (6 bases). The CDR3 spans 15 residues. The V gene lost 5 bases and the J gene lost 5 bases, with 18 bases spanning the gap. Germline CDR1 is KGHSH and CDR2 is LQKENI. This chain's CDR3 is CASSAITTGWETQYF. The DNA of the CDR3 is TGTGCCAGCTCAGCCATTACGACAGGATGGGAGACCCAGTACTTC.

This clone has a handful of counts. The CDR3 DNA sequence: TGTGCCAGCAGCTTGGACAGGGGACGCTACGAGCAGTACTTC. It translates to CASSLDRGRYEQYF. The rearrangement joins TRBV6-1 to TRBJ2-7; 9 nucleotides match TRBD1. Trimming took 6 bases from V and 3 from J; bases not matched to a gene: 6. Per germline, CDR1 MNHNS and CDR2 SASEGT. The CDR3 totals 14 residues.

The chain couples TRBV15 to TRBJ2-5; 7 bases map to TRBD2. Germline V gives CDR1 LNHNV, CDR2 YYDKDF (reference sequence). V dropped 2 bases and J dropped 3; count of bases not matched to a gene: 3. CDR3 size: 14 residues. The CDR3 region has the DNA TGTGCCACCAGCAGAAAAGGACTAGAAGAGACCCAGTACTTC. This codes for CATSRKGLEETQYF. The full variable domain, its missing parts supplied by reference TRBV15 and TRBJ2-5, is DAMVIQNPRYQVTQFGKPVTLSCSQTLNHNVMYWYQQKSSQAPKLLFHYYDKDFNNEADTPDNFQSRRPNTSFCFLDIRSPGLGDTAMYLCATSRKGLEETQYFGPGTRLLVL.

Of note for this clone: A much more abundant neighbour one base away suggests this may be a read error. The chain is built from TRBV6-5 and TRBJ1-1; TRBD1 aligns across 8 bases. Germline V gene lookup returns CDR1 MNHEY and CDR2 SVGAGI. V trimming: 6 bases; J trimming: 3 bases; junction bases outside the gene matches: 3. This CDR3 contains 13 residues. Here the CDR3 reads CASRLDRDTEAFF. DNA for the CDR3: TGTGCCAGCAGACTGGACAGGGACACTGAAGCTTTCTTT.

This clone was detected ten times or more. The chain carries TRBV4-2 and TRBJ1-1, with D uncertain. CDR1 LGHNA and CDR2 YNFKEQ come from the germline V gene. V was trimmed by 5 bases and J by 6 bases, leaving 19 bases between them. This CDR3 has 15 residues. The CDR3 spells CASSSGTRAVSEAFF. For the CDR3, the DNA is TGTGCCAGCAGCTCCGGCACAAGGGCAGTCTCTGAAGCTTTCTTT.

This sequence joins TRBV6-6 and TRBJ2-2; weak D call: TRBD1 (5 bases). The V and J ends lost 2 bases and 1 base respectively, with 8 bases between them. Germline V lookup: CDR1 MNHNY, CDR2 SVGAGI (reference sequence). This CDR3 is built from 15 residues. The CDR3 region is CASSYHRRNTGELFF. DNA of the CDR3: TGTGCCAGCAGTTACCACAGGAGGAACACCGGGGAGCTGTTTTTT.

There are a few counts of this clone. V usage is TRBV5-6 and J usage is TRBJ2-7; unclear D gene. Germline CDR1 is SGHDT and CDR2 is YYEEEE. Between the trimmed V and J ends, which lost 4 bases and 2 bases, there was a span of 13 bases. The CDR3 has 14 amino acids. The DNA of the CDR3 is TGTGCCAGCAGCCCGACATCCCTGACCTACGAGCAGTACTTC. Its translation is CASSPTSLTYEQYF.

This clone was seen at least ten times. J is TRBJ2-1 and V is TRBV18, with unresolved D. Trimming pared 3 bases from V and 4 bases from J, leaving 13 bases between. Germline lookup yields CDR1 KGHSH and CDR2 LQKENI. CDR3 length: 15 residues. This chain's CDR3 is CASSPEGNLYNEQFF. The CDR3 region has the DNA TGTGCCAGCTCACCGGAAGGGAATCTTTACAATGAGCAGTTCTTC.

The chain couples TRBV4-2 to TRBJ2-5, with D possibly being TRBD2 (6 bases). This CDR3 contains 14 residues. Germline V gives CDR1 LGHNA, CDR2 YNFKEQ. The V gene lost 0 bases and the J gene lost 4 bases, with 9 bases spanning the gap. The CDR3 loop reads CASSQEQAGETQYF. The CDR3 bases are TGTGCCAGCAGCCAAGAACAAGCGGGAGAGACCCAGTACTTC.

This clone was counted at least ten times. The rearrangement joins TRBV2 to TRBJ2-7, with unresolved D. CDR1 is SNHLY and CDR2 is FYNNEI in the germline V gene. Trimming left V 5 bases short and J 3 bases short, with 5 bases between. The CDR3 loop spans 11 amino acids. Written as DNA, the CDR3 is TGTGCCAGCAGTAGCCTCTACGAGCAGTACTTC. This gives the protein CASSSLYEQYF.

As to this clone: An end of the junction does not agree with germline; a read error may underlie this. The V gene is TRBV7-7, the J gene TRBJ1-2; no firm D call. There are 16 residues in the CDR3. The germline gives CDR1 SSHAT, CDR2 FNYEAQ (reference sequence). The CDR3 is CASSFTTISQHYGYTF. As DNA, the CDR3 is TGTGCTAGCAGCTTTACGACAATAAGCCAGCACTATGGCTACACCTTC.

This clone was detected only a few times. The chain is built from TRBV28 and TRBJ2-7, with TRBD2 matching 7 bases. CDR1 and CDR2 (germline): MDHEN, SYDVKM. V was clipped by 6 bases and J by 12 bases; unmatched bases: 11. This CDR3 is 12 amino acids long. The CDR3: CASRVRESVAYF. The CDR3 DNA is TGTGCCAGCAGGGTGCGGGAGAGCGTTGCGTACTTC.

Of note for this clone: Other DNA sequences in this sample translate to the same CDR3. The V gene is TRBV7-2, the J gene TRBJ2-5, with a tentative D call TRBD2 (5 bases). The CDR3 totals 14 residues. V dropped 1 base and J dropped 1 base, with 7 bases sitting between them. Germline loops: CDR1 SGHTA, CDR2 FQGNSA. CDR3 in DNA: TGTGCCAGCAGCTTAGGGAGCGGCCAAGAGACCCAGTACTTC. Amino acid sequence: CASSLGSGQETQYF.

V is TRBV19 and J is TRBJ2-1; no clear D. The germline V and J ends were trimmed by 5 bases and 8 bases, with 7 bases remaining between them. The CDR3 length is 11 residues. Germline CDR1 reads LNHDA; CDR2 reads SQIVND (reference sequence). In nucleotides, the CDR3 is TGTGCCAGTAGTCGAGAGGATGAGCAGTTCTTC. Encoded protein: CASSREDEQFF. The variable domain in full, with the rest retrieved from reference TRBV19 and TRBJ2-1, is DGGITQSPKYLFRKEGQNVTLSCEQNLNHDAMYWYRQDPGQGLRLIYYSQIVNDFQKGDIAEGYSVSREKKESFPLTVTSAQKNPTAFYLCASSREDEQFFGPGTRLTVL.

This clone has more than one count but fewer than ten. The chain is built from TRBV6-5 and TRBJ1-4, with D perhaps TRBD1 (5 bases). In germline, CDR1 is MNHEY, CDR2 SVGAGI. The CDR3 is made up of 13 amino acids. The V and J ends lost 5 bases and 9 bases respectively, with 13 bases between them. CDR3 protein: CASSQSGAKKLFF. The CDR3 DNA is TGTGCCAGCAGTCAATCCGGGGCCAAAAAACTGTTTTTT.

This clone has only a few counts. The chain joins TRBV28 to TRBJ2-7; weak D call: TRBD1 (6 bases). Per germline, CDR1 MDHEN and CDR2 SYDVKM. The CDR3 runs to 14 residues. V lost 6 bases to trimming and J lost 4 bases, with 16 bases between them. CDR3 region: CASRPTGRAYEQYF. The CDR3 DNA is TGTGCCAGCAGGCCCACAGGGAGAGCTTACGAGCAGTACTTC. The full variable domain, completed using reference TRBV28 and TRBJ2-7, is DVKVTQSSRYLVKRTGEKVFLECVQDMDHENMFWYRQDPGLGLRLIYFSYDVKMKEKGDIPEGYSVSREKKERFSLILESASTNQTSMYLCASRPTGRAYEQYFGPGTRLTVT.

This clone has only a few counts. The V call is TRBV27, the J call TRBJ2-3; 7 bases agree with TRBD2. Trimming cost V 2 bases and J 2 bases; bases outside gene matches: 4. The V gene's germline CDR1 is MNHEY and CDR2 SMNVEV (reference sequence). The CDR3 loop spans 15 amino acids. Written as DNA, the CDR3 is TGTGCCAGCAGTTTAGACGGGGGGAACACAGATACGCAGTATTTT. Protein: CASSLDGGNTDTQYF.

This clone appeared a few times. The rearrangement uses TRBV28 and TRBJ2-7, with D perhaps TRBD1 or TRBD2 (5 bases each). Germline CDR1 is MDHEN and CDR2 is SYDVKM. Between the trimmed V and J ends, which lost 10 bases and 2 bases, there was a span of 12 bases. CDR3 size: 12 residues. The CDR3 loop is CATGDRPYEQYF. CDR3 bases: TGTGCCACCGGGGACCGCCCCTACGAGCAGTACTTC.